A single T cell receptor (beta chain) is shown here with its context. Its target antigen remains unknown. No per-base quality is available; no much larger clone lies one base away. Library preparation employed the immunoSEQ multiplex PCR assay. Each sample had 80,000 to 100,000 TCR templates assayed by the deep sequencing platform. Genomic DNA extracted from sorted T cells was used for TCRbeta CDR3 sequencing. The original methods were these. Clonal analysis of TCRbeta CDR3 data was done in the R programming language. Unstimulated samples were compared with post-reaction CFSE-low samples to define alloreactive CD4+ and CD8+ clones. Alloreactive CD4+ clones were assigned to regulatory or non-regulatory origin by matching sequences to sorted unstimulated Treg and non-Treg repertoires. TCRdb retrieved this table from immuneACCESS and kept in-frame rearrangements only. Not all clones are present; in checked studies, unresolved V genes account for under half, and no reason is known for the remainder. V and J calls and clone size are those listed in that table; D and trimming were worked out from the DNA. In this sample the table shows 70,000 to 95,000 clones, approximately 96% of which occur a single time. Around 0.03% of the sample goes to the ten largest clones.

According to the germline V gene, CDR1 reads KGHSH and CDR2 reads LQKENI. The CDR3 runs 12 residues from the cysteine to the phenylalanine. Just CDR3 DNA is preserved here, 36 bases in frame from base 1. V drops 2 bases and J drops 6 bases, leaving 6 bases in between. The sample belongs to a study of siplizumab effects on memory and regulatory T cells (dated by TCRdb to between 2017 and 2020). In terms of the full investigation: The study looked at the effect of siplizumab, an anti-CD2 antibody, on alloreactive T-cell subsets in allogeneic mixed lymphocyte reactions made from human PBMCs. The full study reports these points: Unstimulated naive T cells appeared to be more diverse than memory T cells, and naive cells seemed to make a substantial contribution to the alloresponse. Because sequences at frequencies below about 10^-5 were poorly captured, only a minor fraction of alloreactive clones could be mapped back to unstimulated subsets. No functional confirmation was obtained for the suppressive function of proliferating Tregs from siplizumab cultures. The cumulative frequency of alloreactive sequences traceable to unstimulated CD4+ memory T cells was significantly reduced by siplizumab. About 75-97% of proliferating CD4+ or CD8+ clones could not be given a naive or memory phenotype. Among mappable alloreactive CD4+ clones, an average Treg-derived fraction of roughly 70% was observed with siplizumab, compared with roughly 27% in control reactions.

Unstimulated CD4+ memory cells were also sequenced in three donor pairs, together with CD4+ naive, CD8+ TEMRA, CD8+ naive and CD8+ effector memory subsets. Sorted unstimulated T cells and proliferating T cells recovered from mixed lymphocyte reactions underwent TCRbeta CDR3 sequencing. Fresh whole blood from over eight HLA-typed healthy donors served as the source for isolating PBMCs. Sequencing was done on a sample of naive CD4+ T cells sorted from blood. The sample's cell subset or site label, in plain terms: unstimulated naive T cells. The receptor was isolated from a human donor in good health. Recombination connected TRBV18 to TRBJ2-3; the D gene assignment is ambiguous. CDR3 sequence: CASSPGGDTQYF. The nucleotide sequence is TGTGCCAGCTCACCAGGTGGGGATACGCAGTATTTT.